There are a few counts of the clone carrying this T cell receptor (beta chain). Its antigen remains unknown. The CDR3 extends over 13 amino acids. Germline CDR1 reads SGHRS; CDR2 reads YFSETQ. V gave up 5 bases and J gave up 0 bases, with 8 bases separating them. This sample stems from a study of T cells in Graves' hyperthyroidism and ophthalmopathy. Whole-study results and caveats: Ophthalmopathy was model-predicted a median about six months pre-onset. Ophthalmopathy was separated from stable hyperthyroidism by a 13 V-J model. The blood repertoire included most of the expanded thyroid clonotypes above 0.001.

Amplification of TCR beta CDR3 regions was performed using RNA transcripts as template. A first-round RT-PCR of the TCR CDR3 used the HTBI primer set. A single record per CDR3 protein comes from TCRdb applying MiXCR to the multiplex PCR reads. The sample consists of approximately 380,000 distinct CDR3 sequences, 11% to 15% of them appearing once. This chain joins TRBV5-1 and TRBJ1-1; the D is unclear. Sequencing was carried out using blood. The TCR originated in a man in his fifties with Graves' ophthalmopathy. The DNA of the CDR3 is TGCGCCAGCAGTTCTCAGGTGAACACTGAAGCTTTCTTT. This sequence encodes CASSSQVNTEAFF.